This T cell receptor (beta chain) is from a study of control samples from healthy donors and cancer patients. Only in-frame clones appear in the TCRdb table, and some are missing; sequencing was by immunoSEQ multiplex PCR. The data show roughly 23,000 clones, roughly 80% seen once. Germline V gene sequence: CDR1 SGHDN, CDR2 FVKESK. There are 15 residues in the CDR3. J gave up 6 bases and V 1 base, and 0 bases lay outside the gene matches. Sequences were obtained from PBMCs. The chain uses TRBV14 and TRBJ1-6; 10 bases are a match to TRBD1. This clonotype was obtained from a man between 60 and 75 years old with head and neck cancer. The CDR3 nucleotides read TGTGCCAGCAGCCAAGGACAGGGGGCTAATTCACCCCTCCACTTT. Translated, it gives CASSQGQGANSPLHF.